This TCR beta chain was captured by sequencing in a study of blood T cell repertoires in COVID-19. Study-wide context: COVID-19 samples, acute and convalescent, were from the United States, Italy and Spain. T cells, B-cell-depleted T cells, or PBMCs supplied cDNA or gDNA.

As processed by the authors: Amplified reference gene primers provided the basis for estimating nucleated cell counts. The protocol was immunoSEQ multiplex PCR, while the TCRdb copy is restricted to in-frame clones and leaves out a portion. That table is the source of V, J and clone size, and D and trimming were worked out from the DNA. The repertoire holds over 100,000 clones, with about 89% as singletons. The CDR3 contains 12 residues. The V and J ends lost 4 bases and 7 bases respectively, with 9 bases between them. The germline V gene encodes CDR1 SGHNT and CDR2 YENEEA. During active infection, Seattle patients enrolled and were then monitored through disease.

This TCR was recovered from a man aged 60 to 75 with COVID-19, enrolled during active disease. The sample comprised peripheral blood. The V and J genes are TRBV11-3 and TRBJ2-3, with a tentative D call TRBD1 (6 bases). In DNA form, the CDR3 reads TGTGCCAGCAGCTCGACAGGCTATACGCAGTATTTT. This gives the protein CASSSTGYTQYF.